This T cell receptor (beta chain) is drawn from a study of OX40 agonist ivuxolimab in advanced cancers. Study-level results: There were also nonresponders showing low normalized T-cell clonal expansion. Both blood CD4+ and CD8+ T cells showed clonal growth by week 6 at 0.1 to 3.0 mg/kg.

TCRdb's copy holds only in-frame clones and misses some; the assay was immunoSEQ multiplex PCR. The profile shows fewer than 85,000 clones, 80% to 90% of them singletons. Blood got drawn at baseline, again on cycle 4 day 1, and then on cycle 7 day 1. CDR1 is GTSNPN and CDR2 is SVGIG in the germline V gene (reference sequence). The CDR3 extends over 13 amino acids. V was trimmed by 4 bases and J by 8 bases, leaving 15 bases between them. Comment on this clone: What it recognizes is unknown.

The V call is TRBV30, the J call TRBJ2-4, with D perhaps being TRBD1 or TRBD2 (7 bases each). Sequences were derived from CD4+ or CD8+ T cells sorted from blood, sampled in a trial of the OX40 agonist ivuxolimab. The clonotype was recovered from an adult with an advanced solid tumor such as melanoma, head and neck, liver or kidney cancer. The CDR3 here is CAWNLPGGDIQYF. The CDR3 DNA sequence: TGTGCCTGGAATCTCCCAGGGGGGGACATTCAGTACTTC. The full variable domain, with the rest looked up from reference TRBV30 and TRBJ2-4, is SQTIHQWPATLVQPVGSPLSLECTVEGTSNPNLYWYRQAAGRGLQLLFYSVGIGQISSEVPQNLSASRPQDRQFILSSKKLLLSDSGFYLCAWNLPGGDIQYFGAGTRLSVL.